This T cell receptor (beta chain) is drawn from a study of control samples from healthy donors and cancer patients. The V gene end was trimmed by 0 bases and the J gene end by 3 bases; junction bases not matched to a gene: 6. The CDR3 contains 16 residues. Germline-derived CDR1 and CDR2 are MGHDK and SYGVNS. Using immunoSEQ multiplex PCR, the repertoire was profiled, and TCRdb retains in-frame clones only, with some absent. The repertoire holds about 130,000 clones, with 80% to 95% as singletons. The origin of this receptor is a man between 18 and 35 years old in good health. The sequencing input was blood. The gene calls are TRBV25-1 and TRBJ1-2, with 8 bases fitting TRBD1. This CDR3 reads CASSEYGTGLDYGYTF. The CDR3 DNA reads TGTGCCAGCAGTGAATACGGGACAGGACTAGACTATGGCTACACCTTC.